This T cell receptor (beta chain) comes out of a study of OX40 agonist ivuxolimab in advanced cancers. About the study as a whole: Ivuxolimab was an agonistic, fully human IgG2 monoclonal antibody directed against OX40 (CD134), a costimulatory receptor. Intravenous ivuxolimab was administered to patients every 2 weeks at six dose levels: 0.01, 0.1, 0.3, 1.5, 3 and 10 mg/kg. In the dose-escalation cohort, approximately 82% of patients were male, and the mean age was 60 years with a range of roughly 20 to 80. Of the approximately 54 dose-escalation patients, hepatocellular carcinoma was present in roughly 19, melanoma in roughly 15, renal cell carcinoma in 9 and head and neck cancer in 9. Patients were allowed to have had prior anti-PD-1, anti-PD-L1 or anti-CTLA-4 therapy, and approximately 40% of the dose-escalation patients had previously received checkpoint inhibitors. Peripheral TCRbeta sequencing was intended to test whether TCR sequence diversity was altered and clonal T-cell expansion was caused by ivuxolimab. The paper covers the monotherapy dose-escalation part of the phase I ivuxolimab trial, which included N of about 50 patients. Partial responses were achieved by three dose-escalation patients, of whom one had hepatocellular carcinoma and two had cutaneous melanoma. The paper's findings and limits, for the study overall: In the 0.1-3.0 mg/kg groups, partial responders had among the lowest normalized peripheral clonal expansion, particularly in CD8+ T cells. Low levels of normalized T-cell clonal expansion were also shown by some nonresponding patients. After ivuxolimab, CD8+ T cells had more expanded clones than CD4+ T cells on average. At doses of 0.1 to 3.0 mg/kg, clonal expansion of both CD4+ and CD8+ T cells in blood was seen between baseline and week 6. Which antigens the clonally expanded peripheral T cells were specific for was not determined.

Patients with autoimmune disease history or receiving systemic immunosuppression were excluded from the trial. In every dose cohort, peripheral blood was drawn for TCR sequencing at baseline, cycle 4 day 1, and cycle 7 day 1. Samples were obtained from an open-label, multicenter, first-in-human phase I dose-escalation trial of ivuxolimab. Adults with locally advanced or metastatic melanoma, renal cell carcinoma, hepatocellular carcinoma or head and neck squamous cell carcinoma were enrolled in the trial. CD4+ and CD8+ T cells were sorted separately from peripheral blood before TCR sequencing. According to the germline V gene, CDR1 reads KGHSH and CDR2 reads LQKENI. Trimming costs V 4 bases and J 0 bases, and their ends lie 10 bases apart. The CDR3 contains 15 residues, cysteine and phenylalanine counted. The only DNA kept is the CDR3, 45 bases in frame from the first base. Turning to this clone: There is no known antigen for this receptor. The input lacks base qualities; no much larger clone sits a single base away.

Genomic DNA was isolated from the sorted cells so that the TCRbeta CDR3 region could be sequenced. The immunoSEQ Assay was used for sequencing of TCRbeta CDR3 regions. Held by TCRdb, this immuneACCESS table contains in-frame sequences only and omits some clones. Under half of the omission traces to an unresolved V gene where checked; the cause of the rest is unknown. The sample table shows about 75,000 clones, and 70% to 90% are seen once. The ten most abundant clones make up about 17% of the sample. The material sequenced was CD4+ or CD8+ T cells sorted from blood, taken in a trial of the OX40 agonist ivuxolimab. The receptor comes from an adult with an advanced solid tumor such as melanoma, head and neck, liver or kidney cancer. The receptor chain draws on TRBV18 and TRBJ1-5; no D gene is confidently identified. The CDR3 amino acid sequence is: CASSLSVDSNQPQHF. The DNA sequence is TGTGCCAGCTCACTCTCAGTCGATAGCAATCAGCCCCAGCATTTT.